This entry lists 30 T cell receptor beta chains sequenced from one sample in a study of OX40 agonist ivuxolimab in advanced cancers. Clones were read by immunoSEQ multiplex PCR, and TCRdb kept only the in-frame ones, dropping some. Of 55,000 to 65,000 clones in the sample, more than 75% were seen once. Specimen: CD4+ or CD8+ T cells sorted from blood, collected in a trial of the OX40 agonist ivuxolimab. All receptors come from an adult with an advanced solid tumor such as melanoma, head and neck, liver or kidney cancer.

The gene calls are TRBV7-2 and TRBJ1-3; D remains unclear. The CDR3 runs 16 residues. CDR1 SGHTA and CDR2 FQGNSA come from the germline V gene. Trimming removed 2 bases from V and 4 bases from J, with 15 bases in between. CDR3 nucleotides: TGTGCCAGCAGCTTATTGGGGAGGACCTCAGGAAACACCATATATTTT. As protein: CASSLLGRTSGNTIYF.

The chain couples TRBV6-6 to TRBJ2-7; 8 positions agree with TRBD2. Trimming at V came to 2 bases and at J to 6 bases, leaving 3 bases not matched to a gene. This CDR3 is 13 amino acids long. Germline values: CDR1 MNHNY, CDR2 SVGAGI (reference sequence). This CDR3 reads CASSYLGRAEQYF. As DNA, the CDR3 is TGTGCCAGCAGTTACCTCGGGAGGGCCGAGCAGTACTTC.

In nucleotides, the CDR3 is TGTGCCAGCAGCCCACTGACAGGAGATACGCAGTATTTT. Its translation: CASSPLTGDTQYF. The V gene is TRBV5-6, the J gene TRBJ2-3; D is perhaps TRBD1 (6 bases). The germline V gene has CDR1 SGHDT and CDR2 YYEEEE. This CDR3 is 13 amino acids long. The germline V and J ends were trimmed by 4 bases and 5 bases, with 11 bases remaining between them.

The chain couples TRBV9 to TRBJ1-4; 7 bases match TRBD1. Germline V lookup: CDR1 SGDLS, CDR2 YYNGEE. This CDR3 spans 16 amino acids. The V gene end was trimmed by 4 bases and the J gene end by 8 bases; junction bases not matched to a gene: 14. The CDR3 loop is CASSPGVGGGKEKLFF. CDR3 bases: TGTGCCAGCAGCCCCGGAGTTGGAGGGGGCAAGGAAAAACTGTTTTTT.

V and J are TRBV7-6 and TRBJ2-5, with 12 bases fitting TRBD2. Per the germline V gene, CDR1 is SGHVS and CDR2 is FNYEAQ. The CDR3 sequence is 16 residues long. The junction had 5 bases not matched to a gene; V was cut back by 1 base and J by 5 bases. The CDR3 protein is CASSLGASGGAETQYF. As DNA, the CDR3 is TGTGCCAGCAGCTTAGGGGCTAGCGGGGGGGCCGAGACCCAGTACTTC. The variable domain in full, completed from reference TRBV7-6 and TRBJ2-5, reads GAGVSQSPRYKVTKRGQDVALRCDPISGHVSLYWYRQALGQGPEFLTYFNYEAQQDKSGLPNDRFSAERPEGSISTLTIQRTEQRDSAMYRCASSLGASGGAETQYFGPGTRLLVL.

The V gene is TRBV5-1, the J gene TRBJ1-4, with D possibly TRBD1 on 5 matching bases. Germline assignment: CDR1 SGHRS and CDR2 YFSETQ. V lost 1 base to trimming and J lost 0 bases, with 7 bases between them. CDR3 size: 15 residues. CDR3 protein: CASSLRGPTNEKLFF. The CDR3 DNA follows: TGCGCCAGCAGCTTGAGGGGCCCAACTAATGAAAAACTGTTTTTT.

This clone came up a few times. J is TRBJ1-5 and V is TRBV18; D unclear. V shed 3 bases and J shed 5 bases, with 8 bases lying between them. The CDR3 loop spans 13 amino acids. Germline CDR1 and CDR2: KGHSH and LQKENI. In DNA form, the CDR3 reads TGTGCCAGCTCACCGAATGGGGATCAGCCCCAGCATTTT. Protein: CASSPNGDQPQHF.

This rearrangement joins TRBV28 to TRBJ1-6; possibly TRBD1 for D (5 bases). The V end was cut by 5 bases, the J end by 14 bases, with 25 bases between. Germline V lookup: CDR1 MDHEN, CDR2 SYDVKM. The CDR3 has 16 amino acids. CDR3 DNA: TGTGCCAGCAGTACACGACAGACCTTCCCGATGGCGGCCCTCCACTTT. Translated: CASSTRQTFPMAALHF.

CDR3 nucleotides: TGTGCCAGCAGCGTAGGCAGAGAGGACCCTGAAGCTTTCTTT. The encoded protein is CASSVGREDPEAFF. V gene TRBV9 combines with J gene TRBJ1-1; D is unresolved. The CDR3 spans 14 residues. V was clipped by 0 bases and J by 6 bases, with 12 bases between them. Germline values: CDR1 SGDLS, CDR2 YYNGEE.

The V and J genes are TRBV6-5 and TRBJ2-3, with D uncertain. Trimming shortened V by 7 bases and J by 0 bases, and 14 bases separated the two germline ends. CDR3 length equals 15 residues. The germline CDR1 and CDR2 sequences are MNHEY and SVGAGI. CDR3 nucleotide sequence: TGTGCCAGCACCCCAGAGCCAGCTAGCACAGATACGCAGTATTTT. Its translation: CASTPEPASTDTQYF.

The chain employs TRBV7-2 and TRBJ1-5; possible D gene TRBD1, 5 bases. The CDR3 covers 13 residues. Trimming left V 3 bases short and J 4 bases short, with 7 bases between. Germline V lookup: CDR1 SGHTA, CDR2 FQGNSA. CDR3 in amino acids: CASSFGQNQPQHF. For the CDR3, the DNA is TGTGCCAGCAGCTTTGGACAAAATCAGCCCCAGCATTTT.

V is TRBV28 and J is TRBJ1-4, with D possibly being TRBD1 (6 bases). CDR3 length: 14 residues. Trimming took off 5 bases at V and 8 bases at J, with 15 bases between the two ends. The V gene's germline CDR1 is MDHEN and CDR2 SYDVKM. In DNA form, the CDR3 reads TGTGCCAGCAGTCAGTACAGGGATAACGAAAAACTGTTTTTT. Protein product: CASSQYRDNEKLFF.

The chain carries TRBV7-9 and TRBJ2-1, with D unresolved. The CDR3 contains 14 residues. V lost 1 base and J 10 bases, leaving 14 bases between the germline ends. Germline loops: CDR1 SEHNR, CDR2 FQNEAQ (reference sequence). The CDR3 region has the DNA TGTGCCAGCAGCTTAGGTAGGCTAATGGGGGAGCAGTTCTTC. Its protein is CASSLGRLMGEQFF. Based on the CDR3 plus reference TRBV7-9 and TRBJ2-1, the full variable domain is DTGVSQNPRHKITKRGQNVTFRCDPISEHNRLYWYRQTLGQGPEFLTYFQNEAQLEKSRLLSDRFSAERPKGSFSTLEIQRTEQGDSAMYLCASSLGRLMGEQFFGPGTRLTVL.

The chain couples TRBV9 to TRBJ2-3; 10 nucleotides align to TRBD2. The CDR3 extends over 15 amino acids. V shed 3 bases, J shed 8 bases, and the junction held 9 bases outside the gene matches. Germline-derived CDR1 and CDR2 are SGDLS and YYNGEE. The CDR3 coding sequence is TGTGCCAGCAGCGCAGAGACCGGGACTAGCGTTACGCAGTATTTT. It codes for CASSAETGTSVTQYF.

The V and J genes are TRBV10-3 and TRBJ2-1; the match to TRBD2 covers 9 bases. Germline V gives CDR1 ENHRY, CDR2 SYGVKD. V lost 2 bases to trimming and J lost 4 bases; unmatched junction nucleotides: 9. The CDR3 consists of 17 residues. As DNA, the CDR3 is TGTGCCATCAGTGAGGAGTCTAGCGGGGATCCTTACAATGAGCAGTTCTTC. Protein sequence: CAISEESSGDPYNEQFF.

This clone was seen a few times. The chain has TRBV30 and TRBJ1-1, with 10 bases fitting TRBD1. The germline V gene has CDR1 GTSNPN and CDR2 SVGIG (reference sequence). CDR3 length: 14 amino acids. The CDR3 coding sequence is TGTGCTTGGGACAGGGGCCCTATGAACACTGAAGCTTTCTTT. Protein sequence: CAWDRGPMNTEAFF.

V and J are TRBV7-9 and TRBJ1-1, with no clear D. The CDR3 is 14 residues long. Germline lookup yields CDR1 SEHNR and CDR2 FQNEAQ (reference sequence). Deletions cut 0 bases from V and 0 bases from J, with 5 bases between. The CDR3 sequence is CASSLAQMNTEAFF. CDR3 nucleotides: TGTGCCAGCAGCTTAGCACAGATGAACACTGAAGCTTTCTTT.

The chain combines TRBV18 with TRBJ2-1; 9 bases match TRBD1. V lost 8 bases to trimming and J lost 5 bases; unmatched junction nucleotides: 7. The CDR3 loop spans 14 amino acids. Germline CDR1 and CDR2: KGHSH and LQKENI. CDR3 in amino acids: CASIPGQGNNEQFF. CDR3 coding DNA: TGTGCCAGCATCCCGGGACAGGGAAACAATGAGCAGTTCTTC.

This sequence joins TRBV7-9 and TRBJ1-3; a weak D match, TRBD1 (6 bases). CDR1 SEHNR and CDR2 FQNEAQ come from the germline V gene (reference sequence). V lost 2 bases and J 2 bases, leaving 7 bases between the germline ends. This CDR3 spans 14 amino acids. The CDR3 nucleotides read TGTGCCAGCAGCTTATACAGGGCTGGAAACACCATATATTTT. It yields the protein CASSLYRAGNTIYF.

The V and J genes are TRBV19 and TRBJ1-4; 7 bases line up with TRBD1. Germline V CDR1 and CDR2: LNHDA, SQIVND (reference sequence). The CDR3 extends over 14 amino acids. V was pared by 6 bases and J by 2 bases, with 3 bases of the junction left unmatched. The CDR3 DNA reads TGTGCCAGTAGAGAGGACAGGACTAATGAAAAACTGTTTTTT. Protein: CASREDRTNEKLFF.

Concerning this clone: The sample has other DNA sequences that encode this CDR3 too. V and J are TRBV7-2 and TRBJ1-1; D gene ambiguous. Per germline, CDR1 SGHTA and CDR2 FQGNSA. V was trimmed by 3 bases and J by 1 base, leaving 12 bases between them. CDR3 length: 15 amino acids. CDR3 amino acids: CASSFYKPENTEAFF. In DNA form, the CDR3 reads TGTGCCAGCAGCTTCTATAAGCCAGAGAACACTGAAGCTTTCTTT.

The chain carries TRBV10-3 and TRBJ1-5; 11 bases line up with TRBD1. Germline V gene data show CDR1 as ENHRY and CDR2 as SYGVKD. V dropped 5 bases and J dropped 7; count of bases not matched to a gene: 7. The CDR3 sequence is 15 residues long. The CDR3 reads CAISPGTGGGQPQHF. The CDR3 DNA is TGTGCCATCAGTCCCGGGACAGGGGGTGGGCAGCCCCAGCATTTT.

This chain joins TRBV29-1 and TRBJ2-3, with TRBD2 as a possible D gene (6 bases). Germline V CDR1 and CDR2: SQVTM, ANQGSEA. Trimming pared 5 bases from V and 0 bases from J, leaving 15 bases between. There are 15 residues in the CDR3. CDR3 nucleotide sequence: TGCAGCGTTCCTCGCCGGGACTCAAGCACAGATACGCAGTATTTT. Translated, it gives CSVPRRDSSTDTQYF.

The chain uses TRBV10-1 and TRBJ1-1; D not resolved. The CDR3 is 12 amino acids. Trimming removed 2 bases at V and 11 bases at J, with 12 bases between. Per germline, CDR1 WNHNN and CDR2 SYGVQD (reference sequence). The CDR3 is CASSEPGAGAFF. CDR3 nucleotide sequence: TGCGCCAGCAGTGAGCCGGGTGCTGGTGCTTTCTTT.

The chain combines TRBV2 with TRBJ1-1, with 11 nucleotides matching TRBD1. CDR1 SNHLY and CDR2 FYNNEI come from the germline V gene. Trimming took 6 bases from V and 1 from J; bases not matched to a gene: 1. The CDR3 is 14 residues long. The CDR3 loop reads CASRDRGPNTEAFF. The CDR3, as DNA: TGTGCCAGCAGGGACAGGGGGCCGAACACTGAAGCTTTCTTT. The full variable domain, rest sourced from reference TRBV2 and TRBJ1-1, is EPEVTQTPSHQVTQMGQEVILRCVPISNHLYFYWYRQILGQKVEFLVSFYNNEISEKSEIFDDQFSVERPDGSNFTLKIRSTKLEDSAMYFCASRDRGPNTEAFFGQGTRLTVV.

CDR3 loop: CASSLVWGSNQPQHF. CDR3 DNA: TGTGCCAGCAGCTTAGTGTGGGGGAGCAATCAGCCCCAGCATTTT. The chain couples TRBV7-2 to TRBJ1-5, with D possibly matching TRBD1 (5 bases). The V gene lost 1 base and the J gene lost 1 base, with 8 bases spanning the gap. Germline loops: CDR1 SGHTA, CDR2 FQGNSA. This CDR3 is 15 amino acids long.

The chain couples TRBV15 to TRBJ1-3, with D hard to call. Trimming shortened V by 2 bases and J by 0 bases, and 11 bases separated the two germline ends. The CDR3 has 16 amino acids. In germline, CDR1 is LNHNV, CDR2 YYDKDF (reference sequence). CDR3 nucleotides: TGTGCCACCAGCAGACCCGACTCCAGCTCTGGAAACACCATATATTTT. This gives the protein CATSRPDSSSGNTIYF.

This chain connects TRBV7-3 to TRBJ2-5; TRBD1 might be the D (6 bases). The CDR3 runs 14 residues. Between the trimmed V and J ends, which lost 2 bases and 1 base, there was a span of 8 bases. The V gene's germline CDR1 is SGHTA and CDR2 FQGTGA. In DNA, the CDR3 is TGTGCCAGCAGCTTAGACAGGATCCAAGAGACCCAGTACTTC. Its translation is CASSLDRIQETQYF.

The CDR3 DNA sequence: TGTGCCAGCAGCTTAGAGTCTGGGTTCGGCGAGCAGTACTTC. Residues: CASSLESGFGEQYF. This chain joins TRBV11-2 and TRBJ2-7; no firm D call. The CDR3 is made up of 14 amino acids. Trimming took 0 bases from V and 6 from J, leaving 12 bases between them. Germline V gives CDR1 SGHAT, CDR2 FQNNGV.

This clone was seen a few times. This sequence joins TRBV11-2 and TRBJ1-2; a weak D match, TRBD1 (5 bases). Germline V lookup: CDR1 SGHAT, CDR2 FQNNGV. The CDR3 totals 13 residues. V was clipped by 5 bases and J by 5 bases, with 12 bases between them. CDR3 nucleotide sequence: TGTGCCAGCAGCCGCGTGGGGGGTTATGGCTACACCTTC. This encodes CASSRVGGYGYTF.